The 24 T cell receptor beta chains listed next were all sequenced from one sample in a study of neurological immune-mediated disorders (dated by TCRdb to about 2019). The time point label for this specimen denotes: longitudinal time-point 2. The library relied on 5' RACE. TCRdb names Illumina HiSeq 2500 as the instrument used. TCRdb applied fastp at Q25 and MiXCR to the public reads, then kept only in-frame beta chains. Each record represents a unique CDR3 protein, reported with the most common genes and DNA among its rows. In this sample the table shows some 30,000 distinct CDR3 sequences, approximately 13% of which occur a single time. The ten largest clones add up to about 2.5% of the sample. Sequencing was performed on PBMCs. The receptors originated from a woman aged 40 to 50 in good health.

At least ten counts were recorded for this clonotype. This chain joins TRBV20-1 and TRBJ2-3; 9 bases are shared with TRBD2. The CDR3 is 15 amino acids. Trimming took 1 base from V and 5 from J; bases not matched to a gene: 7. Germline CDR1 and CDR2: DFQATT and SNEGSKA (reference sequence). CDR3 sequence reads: CSARVAGGHRDTQYF. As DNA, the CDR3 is TGCAGTGCTAGAGTGGCGGGGGGGCATAGAGATACGCAGTATTTT.

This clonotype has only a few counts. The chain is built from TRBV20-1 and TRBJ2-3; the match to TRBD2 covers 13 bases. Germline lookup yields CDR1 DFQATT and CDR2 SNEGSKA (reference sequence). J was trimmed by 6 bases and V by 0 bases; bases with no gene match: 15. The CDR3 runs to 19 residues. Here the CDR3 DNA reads TGCAGTGCTAGAGAAGATTTATCACTAGCGGGAGGGCTGGTGGATACGCAGTATTTT. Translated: CSAREDLSLAGGLVDTQYF.

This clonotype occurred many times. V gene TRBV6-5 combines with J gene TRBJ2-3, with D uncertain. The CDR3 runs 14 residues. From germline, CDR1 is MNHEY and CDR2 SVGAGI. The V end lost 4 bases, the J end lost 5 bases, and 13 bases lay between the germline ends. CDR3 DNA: TGTGCCAGCAGTTTGCGGCAAATCGGAGATACGCAGTATTTT. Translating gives CASSLRQIGDTQYF.

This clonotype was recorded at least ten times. CDR3 sequence (DNA): TGTGCCAGCAGTATCGGACAGGGGCTAAGTCAGCCCCAGCATTTT. Translation: CASSIGQGLSQPQHF. The chain carries TRBV2 and TRBJ1-5; 9 bases match TRBD1. This CDR3 has 15 amino acids. Germline V gene sequence: CDR1 SNHLY, CDR2 FYNNEI. The ends lost 5 bases at V and 6 bases at J; junction bases unmatched: 8.

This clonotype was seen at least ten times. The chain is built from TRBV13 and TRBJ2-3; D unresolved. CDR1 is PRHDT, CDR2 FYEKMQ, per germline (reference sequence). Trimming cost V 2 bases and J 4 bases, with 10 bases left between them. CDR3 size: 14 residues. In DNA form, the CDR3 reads TGTGCCAGCAGCTTACGCTTGGGCGCAGATACGCAGTATTTT. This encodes CASSLRLGADTQYF.

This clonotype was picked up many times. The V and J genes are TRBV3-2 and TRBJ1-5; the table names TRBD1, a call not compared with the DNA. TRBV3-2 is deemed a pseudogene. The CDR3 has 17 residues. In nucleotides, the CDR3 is TGTGCCAGCAGCCAAGAGGGACAGGGTGGATCTTGGCAGCCCCAGCATTTT. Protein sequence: CASSQEGQGGSWQPQHF.

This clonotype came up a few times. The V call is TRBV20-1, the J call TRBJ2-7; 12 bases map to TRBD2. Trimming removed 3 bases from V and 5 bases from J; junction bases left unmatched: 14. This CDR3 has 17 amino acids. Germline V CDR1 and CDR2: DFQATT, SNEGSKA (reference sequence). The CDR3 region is CSARPIASGRAYNEQYF. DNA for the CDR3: TGCAGTGCTAGGCCCATCGCTAGCGGGAGGGCCTACAACGAGCAGTACTTC.

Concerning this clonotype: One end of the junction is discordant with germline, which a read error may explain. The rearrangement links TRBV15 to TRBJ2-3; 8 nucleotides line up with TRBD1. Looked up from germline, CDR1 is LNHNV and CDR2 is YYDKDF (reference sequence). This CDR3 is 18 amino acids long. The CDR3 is CTTSSQQGQALPTDTQYF. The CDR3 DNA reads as TGTACCACCAGCAGCCAACAGGGACAGGCACTTCCCACAGATACGCAGTATTTT.

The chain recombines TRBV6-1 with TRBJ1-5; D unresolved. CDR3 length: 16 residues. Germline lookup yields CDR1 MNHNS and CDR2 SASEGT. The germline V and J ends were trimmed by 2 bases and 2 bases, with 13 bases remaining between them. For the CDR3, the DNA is TGTGCCAGCAGTGAATACCCCCAGGCGGGCAATCAGCCCCAGCATTTT. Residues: CASSEYPQAGNQPQHF.

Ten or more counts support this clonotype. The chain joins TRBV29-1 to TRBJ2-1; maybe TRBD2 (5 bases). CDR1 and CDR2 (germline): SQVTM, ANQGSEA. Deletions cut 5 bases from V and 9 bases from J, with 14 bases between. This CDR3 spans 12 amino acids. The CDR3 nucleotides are TGCAGCGTTCACCGTGGAGGAGGTGAGCAGTTCTTC. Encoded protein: CSVHRGGGEQFF.

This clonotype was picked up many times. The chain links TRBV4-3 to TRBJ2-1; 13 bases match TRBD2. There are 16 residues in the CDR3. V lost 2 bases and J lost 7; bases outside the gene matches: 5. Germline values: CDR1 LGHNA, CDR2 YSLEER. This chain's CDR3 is CASSQQGLAGPNEQFF. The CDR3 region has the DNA TGCGCCAGCAGCCAACAGGGACTAGCGGGACCGAATGAGCAGTTCTTC.

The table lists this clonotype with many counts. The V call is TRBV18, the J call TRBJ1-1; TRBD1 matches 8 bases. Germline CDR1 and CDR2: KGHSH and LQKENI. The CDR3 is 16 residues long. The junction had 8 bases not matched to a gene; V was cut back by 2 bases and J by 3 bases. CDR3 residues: CASSPSAGGVDTEAFF. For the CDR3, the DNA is TGTGCCAGCTCACCATCGGCAGGGGGCGTCGACACTGAAGCTTTCTTT. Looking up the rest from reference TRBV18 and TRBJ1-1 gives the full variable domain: NAGVMQNPRHLVRRRGQEARLRCSPMKGHSHVYWYRQLPEEGLKFMVYLQKENIIDESGMPKERFSAEFPKEGPSILRIQQVVRGDSAAYFCASSPSAGGVDTEAFFGQGTRLTVV.

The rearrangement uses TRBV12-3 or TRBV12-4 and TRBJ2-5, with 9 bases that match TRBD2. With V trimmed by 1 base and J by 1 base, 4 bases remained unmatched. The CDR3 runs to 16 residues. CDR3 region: CASSLEAGGLQETQYF. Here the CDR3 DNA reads TGTGCCAGCAGTTTAGAAGCGGGGGGCCTCCAAGAGACCCAGTACTTC.

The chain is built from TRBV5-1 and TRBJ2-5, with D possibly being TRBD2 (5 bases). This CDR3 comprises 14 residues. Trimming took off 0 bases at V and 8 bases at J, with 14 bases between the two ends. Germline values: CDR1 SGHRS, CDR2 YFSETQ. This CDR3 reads CASSLEGARDTQYF. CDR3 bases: TGCGCCAGCAGCTTGGAGGGAGCTCGGGATACCCAGTACTTC.

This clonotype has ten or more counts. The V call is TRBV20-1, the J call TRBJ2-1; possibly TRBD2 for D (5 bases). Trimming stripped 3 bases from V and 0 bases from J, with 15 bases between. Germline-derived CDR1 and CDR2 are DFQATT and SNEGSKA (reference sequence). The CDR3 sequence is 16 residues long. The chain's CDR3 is CSARSQTGSSYNEQFF. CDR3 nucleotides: TGCAGTGCTAGGAGCCAGACGGGAAGCTCCTACAATGAGCAGTTCTTC.

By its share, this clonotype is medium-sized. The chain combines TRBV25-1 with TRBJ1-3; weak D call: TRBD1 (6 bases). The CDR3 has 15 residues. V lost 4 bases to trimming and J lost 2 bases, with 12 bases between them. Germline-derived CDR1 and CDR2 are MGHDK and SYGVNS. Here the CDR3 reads CASSAFTGTGNTIYF. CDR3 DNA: TGTGCCAGCAGTGCGTTTACAGGGACTGGAAACACCATATATTTT.

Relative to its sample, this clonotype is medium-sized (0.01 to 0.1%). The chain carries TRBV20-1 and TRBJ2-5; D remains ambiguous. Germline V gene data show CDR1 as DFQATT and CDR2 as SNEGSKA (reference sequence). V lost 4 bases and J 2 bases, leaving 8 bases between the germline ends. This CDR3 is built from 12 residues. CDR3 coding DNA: TGCAGTGCTATGACTGCACAAGAGACCCAGTACTTC. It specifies CSAMTAQETQYF.

The chain's CDR3 is CASSEAPESGDTQYF. The CDR3 DNA is TGTGCCAGCAGTGAAGCTCCCGAGAGCGGCGATACGCAGTATTTT. The chain links TRBV6-1 to TRBJ2-3, with D possibly being TRBD2 (5 bases). This CDR3 has 15 amino acids. Germline V lookup: CDR1 MNHNS, CDR2 SASEGT. V lost 0 bases and J lost 6, with 13 bases in between.

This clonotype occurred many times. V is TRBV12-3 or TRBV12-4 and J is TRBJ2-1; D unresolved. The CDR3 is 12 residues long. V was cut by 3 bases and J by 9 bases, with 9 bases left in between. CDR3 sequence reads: CASSLAPGEQFF. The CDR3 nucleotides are TGTGCCAGCAGTTTGGCCCCGGGTGAGCAGTTCTTC.

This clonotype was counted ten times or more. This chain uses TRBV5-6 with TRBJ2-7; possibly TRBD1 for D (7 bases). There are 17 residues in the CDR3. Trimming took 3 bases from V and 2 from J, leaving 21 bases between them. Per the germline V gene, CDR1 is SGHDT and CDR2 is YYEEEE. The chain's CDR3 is CASSSTLRGTVTYEQYF. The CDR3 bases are TGTGCCAGCAGCTCGACCTTGCGCGGGACAGTGACCTACGAGCAGTACTTC.

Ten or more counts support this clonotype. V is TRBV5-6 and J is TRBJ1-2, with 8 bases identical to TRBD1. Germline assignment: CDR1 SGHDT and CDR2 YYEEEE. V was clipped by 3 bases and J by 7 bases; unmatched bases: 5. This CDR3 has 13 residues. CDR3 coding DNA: TGTGCCAGCAGCTGGGGGACAGGAGGTGGCTACACCTTC. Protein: CASSWGTGGGYTF.

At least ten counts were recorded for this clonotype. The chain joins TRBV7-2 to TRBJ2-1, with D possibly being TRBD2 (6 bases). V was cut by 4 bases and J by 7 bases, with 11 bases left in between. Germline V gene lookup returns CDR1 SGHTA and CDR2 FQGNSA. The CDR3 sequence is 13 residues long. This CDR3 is CASSWRRENEQFF. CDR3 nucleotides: TGTGCCAGCAGCTGGAGGCGGGAAAATGAGCAGTTCTTC.

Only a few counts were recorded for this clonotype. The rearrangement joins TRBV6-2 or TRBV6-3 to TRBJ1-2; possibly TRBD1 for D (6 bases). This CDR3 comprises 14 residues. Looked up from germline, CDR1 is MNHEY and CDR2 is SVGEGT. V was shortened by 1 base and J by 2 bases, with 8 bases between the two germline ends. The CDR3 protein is CASSYLDRNYGYTF. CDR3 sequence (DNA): TGTGCCAGCAGTTACTTGGACAGAAACTATGGCTACACCTTC.

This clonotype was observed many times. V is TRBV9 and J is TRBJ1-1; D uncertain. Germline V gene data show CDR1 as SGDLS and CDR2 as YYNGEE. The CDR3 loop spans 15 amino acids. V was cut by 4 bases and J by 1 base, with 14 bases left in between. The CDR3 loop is CASSKEGRQNTEAFF. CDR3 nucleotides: TGTGCCAGCAGCAAAGAGGGTCGACAGAACACTGAAGCTTTCTTT.